These 27 T cell receptor beta chains originate from one sample sequenced in a study of spatial heterogeneity in lung cancer. Each CDR3 protein gets one entry after TCRdb re-called the 5' RACE reads with MiXCR. The profile shows more than 45,000 distinct CDR3 sequences, under 6% of them singletons. The time point denotes: sample taken at primary tumor resection. Whole RNA, which was extracted from tumor, nontumor lung tissue or frozen PBMC, was sequenced without any cell sorting. Sequences were derived from PBMCs, sampled at surgery. The receptors were sampled from a male donor with early-stage non-small cell lung cancer.

The genes are TRBV7-9 and TRBJ2-1; possibly TRBD2 for D (6 bases). Looked up from germline, CDR1 is SEHNR and CDR2 is FQNEAQ (reference sequence). This CDR3 contains 17 residues. The V and J ends lost 4 bases and 0 bases respectively, with 16 bases between them. Here the CDR3 reads CASSSSPVGGSYNEQFF. CDR3 sequence (DNA): TGTGCCAGCAGCTCGAGCCCAGTGGGGGGCTCCTACAATGAGCAGTTCTTC.

The table lists this clonotype with many counts. This chain links TRBV28 with TRBJ2-1; 10 nucleotides line up with TRBD2. The CDR3 is 15 residues long. The ends lost 5 bases at V and 5 bases at J; junction bases unmatched: 6. Germline CDR1 is MDHEN and CDR2 is SYDVKM. The CDR3 coding sequence is TGTGCCAGCAGTCGATGGACTAGCGGTGACAATGAGCAGTTCTTC. Protein: CASSRWTSGDNEQFF. Supplemented by reference TRBV28 and TRBJ2-1, the full variable domain reads DVKVTQSSRYLVKRTGEKVFLECVQDMDHENMFWYRQDPGLGLRLIYFSYDVKMKEKGDIPEGYSVSREKKERFSLILESASTNQTSMYLCASSRWTSGDNEQFFGPGTRLTVL.

The table lists this clonotype with many counts. The rearrangement uses TRBV15 and TRBJ2-3, with D unclear. V lost 8 bases and J 2 bases, leaving 17 bases between the germline ends. Germline loops: CDR1 LNHNV, CDR2 YYDKDF (reference sequence). The CDR3 consists of 15 residues. CDR3 region: CATAPVAVVTDTQYF. CDR3 sequence (DNA): TGTGCCACCGCCCCGGTGGCGGTCGTCACAGATACGCAGTATTTT.

This chain's CDR3 is CASTPGGYTEAFF. DNA of the CDR3: TGTGCCAGCACCCCAGGAGGGTACACTGAAGCTTTCTTT. The V and J genes are TRBV4-2 and TRBJ1-1; D uncertain. The germline CDR1 and CDR2 sequences are LGHNA and YNFKEQ. The V and J ends lost 7 bases and 3 bases respectively, with 12 bases between them. This CDR3 is built from 13 residues.

This clonotype was seen many times. The V and J genes are TRBV5-1 and TRBJ2-3, with 11 positions matching TRBD2. This CDR3 is built from 14 residues. V dropped 3 bases and J dropped 5; count of bases not matched to a gene: 2. Germline-derived CDR1 and CDR2 are SGHRS and YFSETQ. CDR3 sequence reads: CASSSGLAGDTQYF. Written as DNA, the CDR3 is TGCGCCAGCAGCTCTGGACTAGCGGGAGATACGCAGTATTTT.

The sample holds many counts of this clonotype. This sequence joins TRBV28 and TRBJ1-5, with D unresolved. Germline assignment: CDR1 MDHEN and CDR2 SYDVKM. The CDR3 covers 14 residues. The V end was cut by 6 bases, the J end by 0 bases, with 9 bases between. This CDR3 reads CASRETHSNQPQHF. In DNA, the CDR3 is TGTGCCAGCAGGGAGACACATAGCAATCAGCCCCAGCATTTT.

The chain uses TRBV15 and TRBJ2-1; TRBD1 is a possible D gene (5 bases). This CDR3 contains 14 residues. Germline CDR1 is LNHNV and CDR2 is YYDKDF (reference sequence). Deletions cut 0 bases from V and 10 bases from J, with 13 bases between. CDR3 sequence: CATSRDPRAGEQFF. CDR3 sequence (DNA): TGTGCCACCAGCAGAGATCCCAGGGCTGGGGAGCAGTTCTTC.

To note about this clonotype: This may arise from a read error, as a much more abundant clone is one base away. The chain joins TRBV30 to TRBJ2-5; no definite D call. CDR3 length: 17 amino acids. With 4 bases removed from V and 7 bases from J, the gap between germline ends came to 28 bases. Per germline, CDR1 GTSNPN and CDR2 SVGIG (reference sequence). CDR3 loop: CAWKYLQLSTADGTQYF. The CDR3 nucleotides read TGTGCCTGGAAGTACCTTCAGCTGTCTACAGCAGATGGGACCCAGTACTTC.

This clonotype was counted at least ten times. The gene calls are TRBV29-1 and TRBJ1-2; tentatively, D is TRBD1 (5 bases). CDR1 and CDR2 from the germline V gene are SQVTM and ANQGSEA. The V gene lost 1 base and the J gene lost 7 bases, with 13 bases spanning the gap. The CDR3 has 13 amino acids. DNA for the CDR3: TGCAGCGTTGAAGGTAAAACAGGTGGTGGCTACACCTTC. This encodes CSVEGKTGGGYTF. Looking up the rest from reference TRBV29-1 and TRBJ1-2 gives the full variable domain: SAVISQKPSRDICQRGTSLTIQCQVDSQVTMMFWYRQQPGQSLTLIATANQGSEATYESGFVIDKFPISRPNLTFSTLTVSNMSPEDSSIYLCSVEGKTGGGYTFGSGTRLTVV.

This clonotype has ten or more counts. This chain joins TRBV5-6 and TRBJ1-1; D is undetermined. Germline CDR1 SGHDT, CDR2 YYEEEE. The V gene lost 4 bases and the J gene lost 5 bases, with 12 bases spanning the gap. The CDR3 covers 13 residues. CDR3 protein: CASSRLGRTEAFF. CDR3 in DNA: TGTGCCAGCAGCCGCTTAGGGCGAACTGAAGCTTTCTTT.

Ten or more counts support this clonotype. The CDR3 DNA reads as TGTGCCAGCAGTCCATCCTCCGGGACCCCAGGAGGGGAGCAGTACTTC. Protein: CASSPSSGTPGGEQYF. The chain carries TRBV25-1 and TRBJ2-7; a weak D match, TRBD2 (6 bases). This CDR3 spans 16 amino acids. The germline V and J ends were trimmed by 5 bases and 7 bases, with 24 bases remaining between them. From germline, CDR1 is MGHDK and CDR2 SYGVNS.

This clonotype occurred many times. The chain is built from TRBV4-3 and TRBJ1-1, with D possibly TRBD1 on 5 matching bases. Trimming cost V 1 base and J 4 bases, with 7 bases left between them. The CDR3 is 13 residues long. Germline CDR1 LGHNA, CDR2 YSLEER. CDR3 protein: CASSQGQGTEAFF. The CDR3, as DNA: TGCGCCAGCAGCCAAGGGCAGGGCACTGAAGCTTTCTTT.

The chain employs TRBV3-1 and TRBJ2-3; 11 nucleotides match TRBD2. J gave up 6 bases and V 4 bases, and 18 bases lay outside the gene matches. The CDR3 has 19 residues. Germline lookup yields CDR1 LGHDT and CDR2 YNNKEL (reference sequence). The CDR3 DNA reads TGTGCCAGCAGCCTCGGAGGGACTAGCGGAGGGGGGCTCCTCGATACGCAGTATTTT. This encodes CASSLGGTSGGGLLDTQYF.

In regard to this clonotype: A much more abundant neighbour one base away suggests this may be a read error. The chain has TRBV7-4 and TRBJ2-7; D remains ambiguous. CDR1 and CDR2 from the germline V gene are SGHVT and SQSDAQ. This CDR3 spans 12 amino acids. CDR3 sequence reads: CAGSPRVHEQYF. CDR3 coding DNA: TGTGCCGGCAGCCCTAGGGTCCACGAGCAGTACTTC.

At least ten counts were recorded for this clonotype. This sequence joins TRBV28 and TRBJ2-3, with TRBD2 as a possible D gene (6 bases). V lost 8 bases and J lost 2, with 17 bases in between. The CDR3 is 15 residues long. Germline-derived CDR1 and CDR2 are MDHEN and SYDVKM. The CDR3 DNA follows: TGTGCCAGCTCCTACCCACGGGAGTACACAGATACGCAGTATTTT. Protein sequence: CASSYPREYTDTQYF.

This clonotype was recorded at least ten times. J is TRBJ2-5 and V is TRBV2; D call uncertain. V lost 3 bases and J 5 bases, leaving 7 bases between the germline ends. This CDR3 has 12 amino acids. Germline CDR1 reads SNHLY; CDR2 reads FYNNEI. CDR3: CASSELGETQYF. CDR3 bases: TGTGCCAGCAGTGAGTTGGGTGAGACCCAGTACTTC.

This clonotype was counted ten times or more. This rearrangement joins TRBV20-1 to TRBJ2-4; D gene uncertain. In germline, CDR1 is DFQATT, CDR2 SNEGSKA (reference sequence). The CDR3 loop spans 12 amino acids. V was pared by 0 bases and J by 6 bases, with 6 bases between. CDR3 coding DNA: TGCAGTGCTAGAGATTCGGGAAACATTCAGTACTTC. Translation: CSARDSGNIQYF.

The chain employs TRBV27 and TRBJ2-7, with 11 bases lining up with TRBD2. Losses at the gene ends were 6 bases for V and 2 bases for J; bases not matched to a gene: 15. Looked up from germline, CDR1 is MNHEY and CDR2 is SMNVEV (reference sequence). CDR3 length: 18 residues. CDR3 sequence: CASRPIAPGTSGAYEQYF. The CDR3 DNA reads as TGTGCCAGCAGACCCATCGCCCCAGGGACTAGCGGAGCCTACGAGCAGTACTTC.

Many counts were recorded for this clonotype. The gene calls are TRBV29-1 and TRBJ1-5, with a tentative D call TRBD1 (5 bases). V dropped 5 bases and J dropped 4 bases, with 12 bases sitting between them. The CDR3 contains 13 residues. Germline CDR1 is SQVTM and CDR2 is ANQGSEA. The CDR3 nucleotides are TGCAGCGTTAGTTCAGGGATGAATCAGCCCCAGCATTTT. It codes for CSVSSGMNQPQHF.

This clonotype showed up many times. The chain combines TRBV6-5 with TRBJ2-7, with 8 bases matching TRBD1. This CDR3 has 14 amino acids. CDR1 and CDR2 (germline): MNHEY, SVGAGI. With 7 bases clipped from V and 6 bases from J, the junction kept 11 bases outside the gene matches. CDR3 DNA sequence: TGTGCCAGCACCTCAGGGGGCGCCGGTGCCGAGCAGTACTTC. Translating gives CASTSGGAGAEQYF.

This clonotype has ten or more counts. V gene TRBV29-1 combines with J gene TRBJ2-3; 8 bases align to TRBD1. V dropped 3 bases and J dropped 1; count of bases not matched to a gene: 6. Germline V gives CDR1 SQVTM, CDR2 ANQGSEA. The CDR3 has 15 amino acids. The CDR3 loop reads CSVDLDRARTDTQYF. The CDR3, as DNA: TGCAGCGTTGACCTGGACAGGGCGCGCACAGATACGCAGTATTTT.

This clonotype was seen repeatedly, ten times or more. The chain uses TRBV10-2 and TRBJ2-7, with 8 bases aligning to TRBD2. J lost 2 bases, V lost 2 bases, and 2 bases had no gene match. CDR3 size: 14 residues. CDR1 and CDR2 (germline): WSHSY, SAAADI. The CDR3 reads CASSEPGLAYEQYF. CDR3 nucleotide sequence: TGCGCCAGCAGTGAGCCGGGACTAGCCTACGAGCAGTACTTC.

J is TRBJ2-1 and V is TRBV18; TRBD2 aligns across 11 bases. Germline trimming cut 8 bases from V and 10 bases from J; bases unmatched to any gene: 16. The CDR3 is 16 residues long. CDR1 is KGHSH, CDR2 LQKENI, per germline. The CDR3 DNA is TGTGCCAGCCTACAAGCCGGGACTAGCGGAAGGGGGGAGCAGTTCTTC. It is translated as CASLQAGTSGRGEQFF.

This clonotype has ten or more counts. This sequence joins TRBV3-1 and TRBJ2-2, with TRBD1 identical over 8 bases. CDR3 length equals 15 residues. Germline V lookup: CDR1 LGHDT, CDR2 YNNKEL (reference sequence). V lost 1 base to trimming and J lost 6 bases; unmatched junction nucleotides: 4. CDR3 bases: TGTGCCAGCAGCCAAGTGCAGGGGGCGCCCGGGGAGCTGTTTTTT. Amino acids: CASSQVQGAPGELFF.

V and J are TRBV19 and TRBJ2-3, with D perhaps matching TRBD2 (5 bases). The CDR3 is made up of 16 amino acids. Trimming took off 4 bases at V and 1 base at J, with 15 bases between the two ends. Germline-derived CDR1 and CDR2 are LNHDA and SQIVND (reference sequence). CDR3 residues: CASSTDYELRTDTQYF. The CDR3, as DNA: TGTGCCAGTAGTACCGACTACGAACTCCGCACAGATACGCAGTATTTT.

This clonotype was seen ten or more times. The J gene is TRBJ1-4, the V gene TRBV5-1, with 9 bases aligning to TRBD1. The J segment lost 8 bases and the V segment lost 2 bases, leaving 10 bases of the junction unmatched. This CDR3 spans 16 amino acids. Germline values: CDR1 SGHRS, CDR2 YFSETQ. CDR3 sequence (DNA): TGCGCCAGCAGCTTCGCCCCCGGGACAGGGCAAGAAAAACTGTTTTTT. This encodes CASSFAPGTGQEKLFF.

Ten or more counts support this clonotype. The rearrangement links TRBV20-1 to TRBJ2-5, with D perhaps TRBD1 (5 bases). V lost 0 bases, J lost 0 bases, and 5 bases lay in between. Germline V lookup: CDR1 DFQATT, CDR2 SNEGSKA (reference sequence). The CDR3 contains 13 residues. Written as DNA, the CDR3 is TGCAGTGCTAGAGACAGGGACCAAGAGACCCAGTACTTC. Protein: CSARDRDQETQYF.